A single sample is the source of the 13 T cell receptor beta chains below, sequenced in a study of blood T cells in healthy people across ages. It was with a sample-barcoded 5' primer and a J-beta primer mix that a second PCR of roughly 6 to 12 cycles was run. TCRdb processed the 5' RACE reads anew with MiXCR; each CDR3 protein has one entry. Of roughly 1,500,000 distinct CDR3 sequences in the sample, about 31% were seen once. The sample taken for sequencing was blood. All receptors derive from a woman in her thirties in good health.

This chain connects TRBV7-3 to TRBJ1-6; D is undetermined. V shed 5 bases and J shed 9 bases, with 11 bases lying between them. This CDR3 spans 13 amino acids. The V gene's germline CDR1 is SGHTA and CDR2 FQGTGA. Written as DNA, the CDR3 is TGTGCCAGCAGCCCATCTATCGGTTCACCCCTCCACTTT. Its translation: CASSPSIGSPLHF.

This clonotype appeared a few times. V and J are TRBV27 and TRBJ1-2; TRBD1 is a possible D gene (5 bases). CDR1 is MNHEY, CDR2 SMNVEV, per germline (reference sequence). The CDR3 is made up of 13 amino acids. V lost 5 bases and J 8 bases, leaving 15 bases between the germline ends. CDR3 coding DNA: TGTGCCAGCAGTCCTGGGGCAGGAGGCGGCTACACCTTC. Translation: CASSPGAGGGYTF.

This clonotype was counted many times. The rearrangement links TRBV3-1 to TRBJ2-3; TRBD1 or TRBD2 may be the D gene (5 bases each). With 4 bases removed from V and 0 bases from J, the gap between germline ends came to 11 bases. This CDR3 spans 15 amino acids. Germline values: CDR1 LGHDT, CDR2 YNNKEL (reference sequence). The CDR3 nucleotides are TGTGCCAGCAGCCCGGGACGGACTAGCACAGATACGCAGTATTTT. Its translation is CASSPGRTSTDTQYF.

This clonotype occurred a few times. The chain is built from TRBV30 and TRBJ2-1; 9 bases line up with TRBD2. V shed 5 bases and J 4 bases; nucleotides not matched to a gene: 6. Germline V gene lookup returns CDR1 GTSNPN and CDR2 SVGIG (reference sequence). The CDR3 length is 14 residues. This CDR3 reads CAWDDLAGYNEQFF. The CDR3 nucleotides read TGTGCCTGGGATGACCTAGCGGGGTACAATGAGCAGTTCTTC.

About this clonotype: Compared with germline, one end of the junction differs, possibly owing to a read error. This chain links TRBV6-4 with TRBJ2-2; a possible D gene is TRBD1 (6 bases). The CDR3 has 15 residues. Looked up from germline, CDR1 is MRHNA and CDR2 is SNTAGT. The CDR3: CASSADSLFTGERFF. The CDR3 region has the DNA TGTGCCAGCAGTGCGGACAGTTTGTTTACCGGGGAGCGGTTTTTT.

Concerning this clonotype: This sequence may be a read error, since a much larger clone differs from it by one base. The rearrangement uses TRBV7-9 and TRBJ1-4; D may be TRBD1 (6 bases). The V and J ends lost 0 bases and 8 bases respectively, with 13 bases between them. The CDR3 extends over 15 amino acids. From germline, CDR1 is SEHNR and CDR2 FQNEAQ (reference sequence). The CDR3 loop reads CASSLARGGKEKLFF. The CDR3 DNA follows: TGTGCCAGCAGCTTAGCGAGAGGGGGGAAAGAAAAACTGTTTTTT.

This clonotype has a handful of counts. The chain employs TRBV6-6 and TRBJ2-7, with D possibly called TRBD1 or TRBD2 (6 bases each). The germline V and J ends were trimmed by 2 bases and 0 bases, with 11 bases remaining between them. The length of the CDR3 is 15 residues. Germline V lookup: CDR1 MNHNY, CDR2 SVGAGI (reference sequence). The CDR3 DNA follows: TGTGCCAGCAGTTACCTACCGGGGGCCTCCTACGAGCAGTACTTC. As protein: CASSYLPGASYEQYF.

The chain joins TRBV28 to TRBJ2-2; 7 bases align to TRBD2. Looked up from germline, CDR1 is MDHEN and CDR2 is SYDVKM. This CDR3 contains 14 residues. After removal of 8 bases from V and 4 bases from J, the junction contained 7 bases not matched to a gene. This chain's CDR3 is CASWDGGSTGELFF. The CDR3 DNA reads TGTGCCAGCTGGGACGGGGGGTCCACCGGGGAGCTGTTTTTT.

This chain links TRBV14 with TRBJ2-5; maybe TRBD1 (6 bases). From germline, CDR1 is SGHDN and CDR2 FVKESK. Trimming removed 8 bases at V and 0 bases at J, with 25 bases between. The CDR3 loop spans 18 amino acids. The DNA of the CDR3 is TGTGCCAGCCTCTCTCTTATTAGGGACAAGGGGTACCAAGAGACCCAGTACTTC. Protein sequence: CASLSLIRDKGYQETQYF. The entire variable domain, with the rest obtained from reference TRBV14 and TRBJ2-5, is as follows: EAGVTQFPSHSVIEKGQTVTLRCDPISGHDNLYWYRRVMGKEIKFLLHFVKESKQDESGMPNNRFLAERTGGTYSTLKVQPAELEDSGVYFCASLSLIRDKGYQETQYFGPGTRLLVL.

J is TRBJ1-2 and V is TRBV23-1; possibly TRBD1 for D (5 bases). TRBV23-1 belongs to the ORF category, with a function that is uncertain. Trimming pared 4 bases from V and 5 bases from J, leaving 14 bases between. CDR3 length equals 14 residues. The CDR3, as DNA: TGCGCCAGCAGTCCCTCGGGGGAACCTTATGGCTACACCTTC. Amino acids: CASSPSGEPYGYTF.

Notes on this clonotype: At one end the junction does not follow the germline gene, possibly because of a read error. Here the CDR3 reads CAGSQVSRGSYNEQFF. DNA for the CDR3: TGCGCCGGCAGCCAAGTCTCGAGGGGATCGTACAATGAGCAGTTCTTC. The V and J genes are TRBV4-1 and TRBJ2-1; the D gene could be TRBD1 or TRBD2 (5 bases each). The germline V gene has CDR1 MGHRA and CDR2 YSYEKL. This CDR3 spans 16 amino acids.

In its sample, this clonotype was seen many times. V is TRBV12-3 or TRBV12-4 and J is TRBJ2-5, with D unresolved. The CDR3 is made up of 13 amino acids. Trimming pared 6 bases from V and 0 bases from J, leaving 8 bases between. The CDR3 spells CASSRDYQETQYF. The CDR3 DNA reads as TGTGCCAGCAGCCGAGACTACCAAGAGACCCAGTACTTC.

The V call is TRBV14, the J call TRBJ2-3; TRBD2 agrees at 7 bases. Trimming took 0 bases from V and 3 from J; bases not matched to a gene: 9. CDR1 is SGHDN, CDR2 FVKESK, per germline. The CDR3 is 17 residues long. This CDR3 is CASSQDRRGRGTDTQYF. CDR3 nucleotide sequence: TGTGCCAGCAGCCAAGATCGGCGCGGGAGAGGTACAGATACGCAGTATTTT.